The T cell receptor (beta chain) described here comes from a study of blood T cell repertoires in COVID-19. Two negative PCRs, clearance, or symptom resolution were required of recovered Cohort 3 donors. CDR1 is MNHEY, CDR2 SVGEGT, per germline. Trimming stripped 2 bases from V and 4 bases from J, with 12 bases between. CDR3 length: 14 residues. Assay: immunoSEQ multiplex PCR; the TCRdb copy retains only in-frame clones and omits some. The table shows 430,000 or so clones, with approximately 90% occurring only once. Sequencing was carried out using PBMCs or T cells enriched from blood (not recorded which). V gene TRBV6-2 or TRBV6-3 combines with J gene TRBJ2-7, with D tentatively TRBD1 (6 bases). The receptor's source is a woman in her thirties or forties who had recovered from COVID-19. CDR3 coding DNA: TGTGCCAGCAGTTACCTTAGAGACAGGTACGAGCAGTACTTC. It yields the protein CASSYLRDRYEQYF.